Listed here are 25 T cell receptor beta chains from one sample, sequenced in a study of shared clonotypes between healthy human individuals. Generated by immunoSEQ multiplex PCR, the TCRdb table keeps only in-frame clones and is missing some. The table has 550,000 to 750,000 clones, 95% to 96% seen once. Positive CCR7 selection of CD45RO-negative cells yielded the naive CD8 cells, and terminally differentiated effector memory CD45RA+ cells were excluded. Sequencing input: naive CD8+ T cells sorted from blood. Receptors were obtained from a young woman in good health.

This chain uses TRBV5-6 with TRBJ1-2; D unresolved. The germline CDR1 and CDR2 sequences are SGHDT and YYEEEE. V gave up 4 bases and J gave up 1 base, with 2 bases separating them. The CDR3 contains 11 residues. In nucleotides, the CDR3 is TGTGCCAGCAGCCTTAACTATGGCTACACCTTC. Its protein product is CASSLNYGYTF. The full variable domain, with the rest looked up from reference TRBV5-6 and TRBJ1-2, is DAGVTQSPTHLIKTRGQQVTLRCSPKSGHDTVSWYQQALGQGPQFIFQYYEEEERQRGNFPDRFSGHQFPNYSSELNVNALLLGDSALYLCASSLNYGYTFGSGTRLTVV.

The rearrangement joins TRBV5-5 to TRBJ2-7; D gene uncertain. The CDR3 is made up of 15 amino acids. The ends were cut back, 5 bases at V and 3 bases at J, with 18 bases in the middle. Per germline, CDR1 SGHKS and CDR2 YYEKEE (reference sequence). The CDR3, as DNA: TGTGCCAGCAGGTTGAGTCGAGCTAGTGGCTACGAGCAGTACTTC. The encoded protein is CASRLSRASGYEQYF.

CDR3 protein: CASSAYDGQIEAFF. As DNA, the CDR3 is TGTGCCAGCAGTGCTTACGACGGACAGATAGAAGCTTTCTTT. The rearrangement links TRBV6-1 to TRBJ1-1, with D maybe TRBD1 (6 bases). Trimming cost V 4 bases and J 8 bases, with 17 bases left between them. Germline V lookup: CDR1 MNHNS, CDR2 SASEGT. The CDR3 is 14 residues long.

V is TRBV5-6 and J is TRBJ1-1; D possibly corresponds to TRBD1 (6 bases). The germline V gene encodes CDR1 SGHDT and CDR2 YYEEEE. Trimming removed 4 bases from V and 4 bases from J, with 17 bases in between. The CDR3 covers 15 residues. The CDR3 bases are TGTGCCAGCAGCCTATGGAGTTACAGGGTCACTGAAGCTTTCTTT. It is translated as CASSLWSYRVTEAFF.

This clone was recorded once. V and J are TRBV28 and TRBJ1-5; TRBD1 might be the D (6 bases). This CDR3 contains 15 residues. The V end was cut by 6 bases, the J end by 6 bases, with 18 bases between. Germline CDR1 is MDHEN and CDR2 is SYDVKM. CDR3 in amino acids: CASRKGTTGAQPQHF. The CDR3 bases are TGTGCCAGCAGAAAAGGGACAACGGGCGCTCAGCCCCAGCATTTT.

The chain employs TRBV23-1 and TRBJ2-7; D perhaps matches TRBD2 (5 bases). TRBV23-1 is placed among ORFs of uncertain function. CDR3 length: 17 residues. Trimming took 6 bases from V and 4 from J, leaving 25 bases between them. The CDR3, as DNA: TGCGCCAGCAGCCATCCACGGCGGGTAAGACAAGGATACGAGCAGTACTTC. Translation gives CASSHPRRVRQGYEQYF.

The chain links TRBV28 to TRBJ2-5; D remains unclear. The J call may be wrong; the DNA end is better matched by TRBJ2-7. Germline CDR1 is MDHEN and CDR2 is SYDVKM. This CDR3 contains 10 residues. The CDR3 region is CASSQHEQYF. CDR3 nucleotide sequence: TGTGCCAGCAGCCAGCACGAGCAGTACTTC.

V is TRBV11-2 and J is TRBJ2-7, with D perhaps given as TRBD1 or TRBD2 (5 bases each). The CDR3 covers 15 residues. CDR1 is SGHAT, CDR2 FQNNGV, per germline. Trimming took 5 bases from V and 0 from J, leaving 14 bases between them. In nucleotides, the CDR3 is TGTGCCAGCAGCCAGTACGGGGCGAGCTCCTACGAGCAGTACTTC. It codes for CASSQYGASSYEQYF.

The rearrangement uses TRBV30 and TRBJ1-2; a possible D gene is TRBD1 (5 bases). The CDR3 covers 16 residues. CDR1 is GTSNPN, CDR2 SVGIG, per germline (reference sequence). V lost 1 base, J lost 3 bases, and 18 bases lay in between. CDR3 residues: CAWSAPPRGADYGYTF. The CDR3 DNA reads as TGTGCCTGGAGTGCCCCCCCACGTGGGGCCGACTATGGCTACACCTTC.

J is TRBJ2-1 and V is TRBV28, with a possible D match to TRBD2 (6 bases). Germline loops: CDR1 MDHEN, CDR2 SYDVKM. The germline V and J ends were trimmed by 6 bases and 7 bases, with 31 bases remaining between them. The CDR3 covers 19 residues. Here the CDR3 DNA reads TGTGCCAGCAGCCTCCTACCCAACCGCGAGACGGGAGAGGGGAATGAGCAGTTCTTC. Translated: CASSLLPNRETGEGNEQFF.

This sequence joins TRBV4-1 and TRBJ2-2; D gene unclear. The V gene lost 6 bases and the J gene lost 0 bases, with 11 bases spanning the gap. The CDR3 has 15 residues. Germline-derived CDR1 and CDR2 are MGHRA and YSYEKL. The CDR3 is CASRRGPSNTGELFF. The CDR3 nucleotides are TGCGCCAGCAGGCGAGGACCGTCGAACACCGGGGAGCTGTTTTTT.

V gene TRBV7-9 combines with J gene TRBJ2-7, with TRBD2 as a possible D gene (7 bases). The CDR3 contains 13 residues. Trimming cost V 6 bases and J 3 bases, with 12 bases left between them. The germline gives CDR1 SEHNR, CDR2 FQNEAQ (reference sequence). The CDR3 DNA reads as TGTGCCAGCAGAGGGGAGGGGGACTACGAGCAGTACTTC. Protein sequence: CASRGEGDYEQYF.

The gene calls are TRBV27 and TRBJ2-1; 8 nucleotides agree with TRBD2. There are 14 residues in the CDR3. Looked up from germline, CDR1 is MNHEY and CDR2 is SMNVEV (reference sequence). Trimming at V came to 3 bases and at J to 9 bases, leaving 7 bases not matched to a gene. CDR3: CASSLTGGPGEQFF. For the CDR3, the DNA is TGTGCCAGCAGTTTGACGGGAGGGCCGGGTGAGCAGTTCTTC.

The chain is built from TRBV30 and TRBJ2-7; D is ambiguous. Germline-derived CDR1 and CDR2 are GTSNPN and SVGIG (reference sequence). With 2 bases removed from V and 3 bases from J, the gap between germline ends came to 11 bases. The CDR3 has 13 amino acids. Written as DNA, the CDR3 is TGTGCCTGGAGTCCGGTGCTTTACTACGAGCAGTACTTC. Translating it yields CAWSPVLYYEQYF.

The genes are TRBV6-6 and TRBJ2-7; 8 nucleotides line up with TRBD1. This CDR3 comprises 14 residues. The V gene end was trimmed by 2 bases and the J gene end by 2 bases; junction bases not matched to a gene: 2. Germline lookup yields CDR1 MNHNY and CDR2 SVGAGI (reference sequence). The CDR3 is CASSYGTGPYEQYF. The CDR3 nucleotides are TGTGCCAGCAGTTACGGGACAGGCCCCTACGAGCAGTACTTC.

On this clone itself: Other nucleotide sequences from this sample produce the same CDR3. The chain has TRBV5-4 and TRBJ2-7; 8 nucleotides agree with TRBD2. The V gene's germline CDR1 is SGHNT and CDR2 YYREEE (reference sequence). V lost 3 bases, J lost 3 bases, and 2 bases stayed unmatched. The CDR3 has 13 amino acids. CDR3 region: CASSSGTSYEQYF. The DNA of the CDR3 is TGTGCCAGCAGCTCCGGGACTAGCTACGAGCAGTACTTC.

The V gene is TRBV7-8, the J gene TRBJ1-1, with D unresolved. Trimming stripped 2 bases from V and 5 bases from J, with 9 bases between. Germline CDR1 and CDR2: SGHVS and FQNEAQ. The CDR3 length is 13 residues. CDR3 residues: CASSLRGRTEAFF. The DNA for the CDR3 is TGTGCCAGCAGCTTACGTGGCCGGACTGAAGCTTTCTTT.

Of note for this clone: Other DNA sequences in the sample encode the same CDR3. The CDR3 sequence is CASSYSINEQFF. In DNA, the CDR3 is TGTGCCAGCAGCTACAGCATCAATGAGCAGTTCTTC. The chain carries TRBV7-9 and TRBJ2-1; D gene unclear. The CDR3 runs 12 residues. Germline lookup yields CDR1 SEHNR and CDR2 FQNEAQ (reference sequence). Trimming shortened V by 4 bases and J by 6 bases, and 7 bases separated the two germline ends.

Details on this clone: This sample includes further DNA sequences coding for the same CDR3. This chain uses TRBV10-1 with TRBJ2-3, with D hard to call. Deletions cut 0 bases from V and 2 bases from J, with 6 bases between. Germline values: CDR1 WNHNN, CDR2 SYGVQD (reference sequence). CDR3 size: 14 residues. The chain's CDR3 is CASSESRFTDTQYF. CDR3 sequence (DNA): TGCGCCAGCAGTGAGTCGAGATTCACAGATACGCAGTATTTT.

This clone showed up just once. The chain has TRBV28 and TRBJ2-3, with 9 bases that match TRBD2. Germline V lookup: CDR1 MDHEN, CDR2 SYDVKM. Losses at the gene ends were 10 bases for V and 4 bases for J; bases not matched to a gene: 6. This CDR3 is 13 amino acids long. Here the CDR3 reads CAILAGPADTQYF. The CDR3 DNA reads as TGTGCCATCCTAGCGGGACCAGCAGATACGCAGTATTTT.

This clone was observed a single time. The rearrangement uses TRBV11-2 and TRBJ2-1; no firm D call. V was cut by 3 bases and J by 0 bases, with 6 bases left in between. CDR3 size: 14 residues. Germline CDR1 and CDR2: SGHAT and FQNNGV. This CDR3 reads CASSFPGSYNEQFF. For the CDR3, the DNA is TGTGCCAGCAGCTTCCCTGGCTCCTACAATGAGCAGTTCTTC.

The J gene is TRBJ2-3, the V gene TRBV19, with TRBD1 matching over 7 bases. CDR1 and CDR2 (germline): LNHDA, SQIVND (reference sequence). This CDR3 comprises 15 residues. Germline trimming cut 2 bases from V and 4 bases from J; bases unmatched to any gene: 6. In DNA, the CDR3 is TGTGCCAGTAGTATAAGCGGTGGGACAGCAGATACGCAGTATTTT. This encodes CASSISGGTADTQYF.

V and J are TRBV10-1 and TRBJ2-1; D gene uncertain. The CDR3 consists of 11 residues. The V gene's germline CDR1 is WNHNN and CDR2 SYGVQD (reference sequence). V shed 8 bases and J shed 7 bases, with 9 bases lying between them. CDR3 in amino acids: CASGVGNEQFF. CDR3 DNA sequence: TGCGCCAGCGGGGTAGGGAATGAGCAGTTCTTC.

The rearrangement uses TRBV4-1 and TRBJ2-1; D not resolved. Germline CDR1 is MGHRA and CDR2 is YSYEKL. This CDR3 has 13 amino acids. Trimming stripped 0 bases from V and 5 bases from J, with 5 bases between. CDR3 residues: CASSQDPHNEQFF. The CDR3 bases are TGCGCCAGCAGCCAAGACCCCCACAATGAGCAGTTCTTC.

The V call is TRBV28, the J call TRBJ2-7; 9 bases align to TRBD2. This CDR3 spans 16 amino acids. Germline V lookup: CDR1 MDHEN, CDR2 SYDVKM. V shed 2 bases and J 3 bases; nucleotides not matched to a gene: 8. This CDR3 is CASSLAWREGLYEQYF. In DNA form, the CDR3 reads TGTGCCAGCAGTTTAGCCTGGCGGGAGGGCCTCTACGAGCAGTACTTC.